This T cell receptor (beta chain) came from a study of regulatory T cells in long-lasting Graves disease. Time point reported: newly diagnosed GD, antithyroid drugs for less than 3 months. PBMC-extracted RNA yielded the TCR library. J was trimmed by 2 bases and V by 4 bases; bases with no gene match: 9. The V gene's germline CDR1 is SGHRS and CDR2 YFSETQ. This CDR3 comprises 17 residues. Sequencing libraries for TCR beta were prepared with iRepertoire HTBI primers and Arm-PCR of CDR3 regions. TCRdb used MiXCR to reprocess the multiplex PCR reads, holding one entry per CDR3 protein. This sample has approximately 350,000 distinct CDR3 sequences, with 16% found just once. Separately, the same data were catalogued under a study of T cells in Graves' hyperthyroidism and ophthalmopathy.

This clonotype originated in a man aged 35 to 55 with Graves disease. Sequences were derived from peripheral blood mononuclear cells (PBMCs), sampled at new diagnosis, from a patient treated with antithyroid drugs. The chain joins TRBV5-1 to TRBJ2-6, with 7 nucleotides matching TRBD2. CDR3 bases: TGCGCCAGCAGCACCGGACTAGACAGCACTGGGGCCAACGTCCTGACTTTC. It codes for CASSTGLDSTGANVLTF.